This TCR beta chain stems from a study of T-cell memory formation after mild COVID-19. Turning to the study itself: TCR clusters largely stayed donor specific.

Concerning this clonotype itself: Its antigen is currently unknown.

TCRdb used MiXCR to reprocess the 5' RACE reads, holding one entry per CDR3 protein. Of approximately 300,000 distinct CDR3 sequences listed, approximately 15% are singletons. Study conclusions and caveats: Day 15 to 85 contractors were CD4/CD8 balanced; later expanders leaned CD4+. Memory sampled before infection contained some responding clones, suggesting cross-reactive memory joined. CD4+ contracting clones lay mainly in CM and EM, CD8+ ones in EMRA.

The CDR3 runs to 13 residues. V was cut by 4 bases and J by 5 bases, with 10 bases left in between. CDR1 is SGHRS and CDR2 is YFSETQ in the germline V gene. Sequencing input: PBMCs or a T cell subset sorted from them (not recorded which). The sequence was obtained from a man aged 18 to 29 who had mild COVID-19 (a few samples of this study predate the infection). Cell type and time point are not known. The gene calls are TRBV5-1 and TRBJ2-1, with D perhaps matching TRBD2 (5 bases). Written as DNA, the CDR3 is TGCGCCAGCAGCGAGGGAAATGACAATGAGCAGTTCTTC. Its protein is CASSEGNDNEQFF.